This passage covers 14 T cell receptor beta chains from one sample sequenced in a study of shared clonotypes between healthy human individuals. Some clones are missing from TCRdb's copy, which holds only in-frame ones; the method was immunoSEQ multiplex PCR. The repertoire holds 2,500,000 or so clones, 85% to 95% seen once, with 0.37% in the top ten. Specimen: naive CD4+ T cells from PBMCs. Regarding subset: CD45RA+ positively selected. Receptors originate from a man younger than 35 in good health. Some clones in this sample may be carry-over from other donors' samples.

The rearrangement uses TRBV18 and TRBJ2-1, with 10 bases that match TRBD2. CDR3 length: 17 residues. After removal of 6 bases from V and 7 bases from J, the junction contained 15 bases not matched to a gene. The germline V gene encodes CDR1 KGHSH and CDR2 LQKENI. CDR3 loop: CASSGVLGASGSNEQFF. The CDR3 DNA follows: TGTGCCAGCTCCGGGGTCCTCGGGGCTAGCGGGAGTAATGAGCAGTTCTTC.

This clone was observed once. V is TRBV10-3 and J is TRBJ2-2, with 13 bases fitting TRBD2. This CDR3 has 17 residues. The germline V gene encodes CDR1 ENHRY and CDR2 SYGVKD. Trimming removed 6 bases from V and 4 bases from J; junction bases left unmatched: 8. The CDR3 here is CAIRATSGRIGTGELFF. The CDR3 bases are TGTGCCATCAGGGCGACTAGCGGGAGGATTGGCACCGGGGAGCTGTTTTTT.

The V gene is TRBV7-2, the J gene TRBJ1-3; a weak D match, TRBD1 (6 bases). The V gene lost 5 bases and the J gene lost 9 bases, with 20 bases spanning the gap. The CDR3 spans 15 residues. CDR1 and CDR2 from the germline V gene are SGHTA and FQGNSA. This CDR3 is CASSANRALSTTIYF. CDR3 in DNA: TGTGCCAGCAGCGCAAACAGGGCACTCAGTACCACCATATATTTT.

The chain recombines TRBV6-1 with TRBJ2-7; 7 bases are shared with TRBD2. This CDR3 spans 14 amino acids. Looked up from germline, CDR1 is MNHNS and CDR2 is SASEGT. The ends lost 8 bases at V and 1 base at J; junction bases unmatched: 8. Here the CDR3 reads CASRSEGGSYEQYF. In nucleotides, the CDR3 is TGTGCCAGCCGGTCCGAGGGAGGGTCCTACGAGCAGTACTTC.

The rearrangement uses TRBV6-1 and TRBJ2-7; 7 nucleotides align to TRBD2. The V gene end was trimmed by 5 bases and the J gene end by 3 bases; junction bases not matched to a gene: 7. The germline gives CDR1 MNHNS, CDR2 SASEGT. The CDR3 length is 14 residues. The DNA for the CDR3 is TGTGCCAGCAGTCGAGCGGGATTGAGCTACGAGCAGTACTTC. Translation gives CASSRAGLSYEQYF.

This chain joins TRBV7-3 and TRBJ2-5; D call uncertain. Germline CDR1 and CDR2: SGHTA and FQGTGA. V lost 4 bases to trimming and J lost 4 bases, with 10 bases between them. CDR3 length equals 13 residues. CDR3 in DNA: TGTGCCAGCAGCTCCACCAGGAGAGAGACCCAGTACTTC. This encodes CASSSTRRETQYF.

The CDR3 DNA follows: TGCAGTGCTAGAGATGCGTATTCTGAGTACTTC. Its protein product is CSARDAYSEYF. This chain links TRBV20-1 with TRBJ2-7; D gene ambiguous. This CDR3 has 11 amino acids. The germline V gene encodes CDR1 DFQATT and CDR2 SNEGSKA (reference sequence). Trimming pared 0 bases from V and 11 bases from J, leaving 11 bases between.

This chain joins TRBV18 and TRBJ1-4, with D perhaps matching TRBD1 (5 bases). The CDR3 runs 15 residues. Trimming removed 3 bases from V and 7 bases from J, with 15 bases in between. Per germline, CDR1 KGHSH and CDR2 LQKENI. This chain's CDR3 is CASSPSQGWLEKLFF. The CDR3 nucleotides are TGTGCCAGCTCACCTTCTCAGGGATGGCTTGAAAAACTGTTTTTT.

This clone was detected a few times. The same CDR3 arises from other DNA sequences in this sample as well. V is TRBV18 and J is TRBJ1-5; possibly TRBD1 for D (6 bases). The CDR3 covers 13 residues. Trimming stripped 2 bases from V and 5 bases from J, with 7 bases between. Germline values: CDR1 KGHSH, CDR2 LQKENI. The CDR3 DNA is TGTGCCAGCTCACCAGCAGGGGATCAGCCCCAGCATTTT. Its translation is CASSPAGDQPQHF.

The CDR3 loop is CAISEQGFNQPQHF. As DNA, the CDR3 is TGTGCCATCAGTGAGCAGGGCTTTAATCAGCCCCAGCATTTT. The chain has TRBV10-3 and TRBJ1-5, with D possibly being TRBD1 (5 bases). CDR3 length equals 14 residues. Germline loops: CDR1 ENHRY, CDR2 SYGVKD. V lost 2 bases and J 4 bases, leaving 9 bases between the germline ends.

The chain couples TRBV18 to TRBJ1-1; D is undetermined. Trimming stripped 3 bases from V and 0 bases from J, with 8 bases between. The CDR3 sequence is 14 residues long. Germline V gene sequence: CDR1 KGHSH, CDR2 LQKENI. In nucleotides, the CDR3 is TGTGCCAGCTCACCTCGAGATTTGAACACTGAAGCTTTCTTT. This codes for CASSPRDLNTEAFF. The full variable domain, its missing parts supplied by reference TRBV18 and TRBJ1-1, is NAGVMQNPRHLVRRRGQEARLRCSPMKGHSHVYWYRQLPEEGLKFMVYLQKENIIDESGMPKERFSAEFPKEGPSILRIQQVVRGDSAAYFCASSPRDLNTEAFFGQGTRLTVV.

CDR3 sequence reads: CASYGTIEGNEQFF. The CDR3 region has the DNA TGCGCCAGCTATGGGACAATCGAGGGCAATGAGCAGTTCTTC. The V call is TRBV5-1, the J call TRBJ2-1, with D tentatively TRBD1 (6 bases). Trimming left V 7 bases short and J 6 bases short, with 17 bases between. Germline V gene sequence: CDR1 SGHRS, CDR2 YFSETQ. This CDR3 spans 14 amino acids.

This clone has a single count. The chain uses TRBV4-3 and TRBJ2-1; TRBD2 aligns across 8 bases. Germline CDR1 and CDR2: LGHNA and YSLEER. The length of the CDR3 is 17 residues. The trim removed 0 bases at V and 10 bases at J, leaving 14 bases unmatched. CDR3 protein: CASSQDLPSGSRREQFF. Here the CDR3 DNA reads TGCGCCAGCAGCCAAGATCTGCCCAGCGGGAGTCGAAGGGAGCAGTTCTTC.

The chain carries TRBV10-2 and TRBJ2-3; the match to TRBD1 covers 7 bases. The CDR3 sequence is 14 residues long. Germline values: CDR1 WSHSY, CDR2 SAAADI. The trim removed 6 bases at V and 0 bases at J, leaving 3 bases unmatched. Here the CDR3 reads CASSGTASTDTQYF. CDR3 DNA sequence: TGCGCCAGCAGCGGGACAGCTAGCACAGATACGCAGTATTTT.